The source of this T cell receptor (beta chain) is a study of blood T cell repertoires in COVID-19. Study information: Nucleic acid was either cDNA or gDNA, and it came from T cells, B-cell-depleted T cells, or PBMCs.

J lost 5 bases, V lost 4 bases, and 10 bases had no gene match. This CDR3 has 16 residues. Germline assignment: CDR1 MDHEN and CDR2 SYDVKM. In the source study's methods: Estimation of nucleated cell counts was performed using reference gene primer amplification. Some clones are missing from TCRdb's copy, which holds only in-frame ones; the method was immunoSEQ multiplex PCR. That table is the source of V, J and clone size, and D and trimming were worked out from the DNA. The sample has about 310,000 clones; roughly 91% are singletons. V and J are TRBV28 and TRBJ2-5; 10 bases are a match to TRBD2. The receptor's source is a man over 45 with active or convalescent COVID-19. Sample: peripheral blood. The CDR3 DNA reads as TGTGCCAGCAGTTCGATTCAGCGGGGGGGCGAGGAGACCCAGTACTTC. It encodes CASSSIQRGGEETQYF.